This is a list of T cell receptor beta chains from one sample in a study of patients and donors after allogeneic stem cell transplantation. Using its own MiXCR run on the RT-PCR reads, TCRdb lists one record per CDR3 protein. The table has about 410,000 distinct CDR3 sequences, more than 15% seen once. Material for sequencing was blood, either unsorted or a sorted T cell fraction (not recorded which). These receptors were taken from a human donor who was either an allogeneic HSCT recipient or a stem cell or donor lymphocyte infusion donor (not recorded which). It is not recorded whose cells these are; they may come from a transplant donor. Both conserved end residues are part of each CDR3. Fields, in order: J gene, clone size, D gene, V gene, CDR3 DNA, CDR3 protein. A D gene is named only where the DNA matches it firmly. Some rows mark clone size as missing; the rest say once, few, many or name a class of expanded clone.

J gene: TRBJ1-5
clone size: -
D gene: TRBD1
V gene: TRBV20-1
CDR3 DNA: TGCAGTGCTATGTCCGGGACAGGGGGTTCCTACAATCAGCCCCAGCATTTT
CDR3 protein: CSAMSGTGGSYNQPQHF

J gene: TRBJ1-2
clone size: -
D gene: TRBD1
V gene: TRBV6-5
CDR3 DNA: TGTGCCAGCAGTTACGGAGGGACAGGGGGCGGCGGCTACACCTTC
CDR3 protein: CASSYGGTGGGGYTF

J gene: TRBJ2-1
clone size: few
D gene: -
V gene: TRBV7-3
CDR3 DNA: TGTGCCAGCAGCTTACAGGGTTTCAATGAGCAGTTCTTC
CDR3 protein: CASSLQGFNEQFF

J gene: TRBJ2-7
clone size: -
D gene: -
V gene: TRBV4-1
CDR3 DNA: TGCGCCAGCAGCATATCTCCGGGACAACCCTACGAGCAGTACTTC
CDR3 protein: CASSISPGQPYEQYF

J gene: TRBJ2-5
clone size: -
D gene: -
V gene: TRBV11-2
CDR3 DNA: TGTGCCAGCAGCTTAGATCCACGGGTTCAGACCCAGTACTTC
CDR3 protein: CASSLDPRVQTQYF

J gene: TRBJ2-7
clone size: many
D gene: -
V gene: TRBV12-3/TRBV12-4
CDR3 DNA: TGTGCCAGCAGTTTACTTGGGCTAGCCACCACCGAGCAGTACTTC
CDR3 protein: CASSLLGLATTEQYF

J gene: TRBJ1-2
clone size: -
D gene: -
V gene: TRBV4-2
CDR3 DNA: TGTGCCAGCAGCCAAGAGGCAAGCTCGTCCTATGGCTACACCTTC
CDR3 protein: CASSQEASSSYGYTF

J gene: TRBJ2-3
clone size: few
D gene: -
V gene: TRBV7-8
CDR3 DNA: TGTGCCAGCAGCTTAGAGTCCGCGCGCCCCGGCGATACGCAGTATTTT
CDR3 protein: CASSLESARPGDTQYF

J gene: TRBJ1-2
clone size: -
D gene: TRBD1
V gene: TRBV10-3
CDR3 DNA: TGTGCCATCAGTGAGTCAGGGGGCCAGGCTAACTATGGCTACACCTTC
CDR3 protein: CAISESGGQANYGYTF

J gene: TRBJ2-2
clone size: -
D gene: TRBD2
V gene: TRBV12-3/TRBV12-4
CDR3 DNA: TGTGCCAGCAGCTACGGGACTAGCGGGCGCACCGGGGAGCTGTTTTTT
CDR3 protein: CASSYGTSGRTGELFF

J gene: TRBJ2-5
clone size: -
D gene: -
V gene: TRBV24-1
CDR3 DNA: TGTGCCACCAGTGACCCTGGAGCGGCCCTGAGGGAGACCCAGTACTTC
CDR3 protein: CATSDPGAALRETQYF

J gene: TRBJ1-3
clone size: few
D gene: -
V gene: TRBV12-3/TRBV12-4
CDR3 DNA: TGTGCCAGCAACAGGGCACGCTCTGGAAACACCATATATTTT
CDR3 protein: CASNRARSGNTIYF

J gene: TRBJ1-2
clone size: -
D gene: -
V gene: TRBV13
CDR3 DNA: TGTGCCAGCAGCCCCAGGACCGAAGTATATGGCTACACCTTC
CDR3 protein: CASSPRTEVYGYTF

J gene: TRBJ1-4
clone size: -
D gene: -
V gene: TRBV28
CDR3 DNA: TGTGCCAGCAGTAGATTCTCCGGGGGCGAGGAACTGTTTTTT
CDR3 protein: CASSRFSGGEELFF

J gene: TRBJ1-1
clone size: -
D gene: -
V gene: TRBV18
CDR3 DNA: TGTGCCAGCTCACCATCCCGGGGCCTAGCTTTCTTT
CDR3 protein: CASSPSRGLAFF

J gene: TRBJ1-2
clone size: -
D gene: TRBD1
V gene: TRBV6-2/TRBV6-3
CDR3 DNA: TGTGCCAGCAAGACCGGGACAGGGGGCCGAGGCTATGGCTACACCTTC
CDR3 protein: CASKTGTGGRGYGYTF

J gene: TRBJ2-7
clone size: -
D gene: -
V gene: TRBV10-3
CDR3 DNA: TGTGCCATCAGTGAGAGGTCGGGCTACGAGCAGTACTTC
CDR3 protein: CAISERSGYEQYF

J gene: TRBJ1-1
clone size: -
D gene: -
V gene: TRBV3-1
CDR3 DNA: TGTGCCAGCAGCCGTGTAGGGGGACGTGGCACTGAAGCTTTCTTT
CDR3 protein: CASSRVGGRGTEAFF

J gene: TRBJ2-3
clone size: few
D gene: -
V gene: TRBV11-3
CDR3 DNA: TGTGCCAGCAGAGGGAGGACCCCCGGGTACACAGATACGCAGTATTTT
CDR3 protein: CASRGRTPGYTDTQYF

J gene: TRBJ2-4
clone size: few
D gene: -
V gene: TRBV5-6
CDR3 DNA: TGTGCCAGCAGCTTGGCTCTCGGGGGAGACAAAAACATTCAGTACTTC
CDR3 protein: CASSLALGGDKNIQYF

J gene: TRBJ2-3
clone size: -
D gene: -
V gene: TRBV7-9
CDR3 DNA: TGTGCCAGCAGCCCCACGAGGGCGGAGCCCACAGATACGCAGTATTTT
CDR3 protein: CASSPTRAEPTDTQYF

J gene: TRBJ2-1
clone size: -
D gene: TRBD2
V gene: TRBV30
CDR3 DNA: TGTGCCTGGAGGGAGCGGGGCTCTTACAATGAGCAGTTCTTC
CDR3 protein: CAWRERGSYNEQFF